This T cell receptor (beta chain) was recorded in a study of identifying expanded T cells in peripheral blood. Study-wide points: Variance in clone template counts between roughly two-week samples significantly increased with total template count across all healthy donors. Over around two and four weeks, about 16 and 19 clones changed, versus around 1.2 between replicates.

Using immunoSEQ multiplex PCR, the repertoire was profiled, and TCRdb retains in-frame clones only, with some absent. The sample records some 90,000 clones, 70% to 90% being singletons. Healthy donors had no documented immune events, such as infections, while sampled. Germline assignment: CDR1 MNHNY and CDR2 SVGAGI (reference sequence). CDR3 length: 15 amino acids. Trimming removed 8 bases from V and 1 base from J; junction bases left unmatched: 8. This clone was seen a single time. Antigen: not known. Sequences were obtained from blood. This TCR derives from a person between 18 and 70 years old in good health. The chain has TRBV6-6 and TRBJ1-1; 9 bases align to TRBD1. This CDR3 reads CASASQGAGNTEAFF. The CDR3 coding sequence is TGTGCCAGCGCTTCACAGGGGGCCGGGAACACTGAAGCTTTCTTT.